This note documents a single T cell receptor beta chain sequence. Its antigen is as yet unknown. Doses given second, at about 4 or about 12 weeks, were pooled. Sequencing used immunoSEQ multiplex PCR; TCRdb keeps in-frame clones, though not all of them. The data hold 250,000 to 300,000 clones, with 85% to 95% observed a single time. The sample is drawn from a study of T cell responses to AZD1222 COVID-19 vaccine. Study results and caveats: Recipients of AZD1222 seropositive at baseline numbered only five or six. Spike-specific TCRs gained breadth and depth after people received two AZD1222 doses.

The CDR3 is 15 amino acids. The germline V gene has CDR1 MDHEN and CDR2 SYDVKM. V lost 5 bases and J 3 bases, leaving 14 bases between the germline ends. Sequences were derived from peripheral blood, sampled 28 days after the second AZD1222 dose. The rearrangement links TRBV28 to TRBJ1-5, with a possible D match to TRBD1 (6 bases). This receptor was identified in an adult who received the AZD1222 COVID-19 vaccine. CDR3 sequence (DNA): TGTGCCAGCAGTCCTTCCGACAGGACCAATCAGCCCCAGCATTTT. Protein: CASSPSDRTNQPQHF.